A single sample is the source of the 6 T cell receptor beta chains below, sequenced in a study of shared clonotypes between healthy human individuals. Clones were read by immunoSEQ multiplex PCR, and TCRdb kept only the in-frame ones, dropping some. The repertoire has roughly 1,500,000 clones, 95% to 99% of them found once; the top ten carry roughly 0.42%. The sequenced sample was naive CD4+ T cells sorted from blood. Noted subset: CD45RA+ positively selected. The source of these receptors is a man aged 25-45 years in good health.

The rearrangement uses TRBV30 and TRBJ2-7; TRBD1 matches at 7 bases. Germline loops: CDR1 GTSNPN, CDR2 SVGIG (reference sequence). The CDR3 is made up of 18 amino acids. Losses at the gene ends were 0 bases for V and 5 bases for J; bases not matched to a gene: 19. DNA of the CDR3: TGTGCCTGGAGTGTAATGGTGGGACAGCGTAAGAGTATCCACGAGCAGTACTTC. Its translation: CAWSVMVGQRKSIHEQYF.

The CDR3 here is CASSPRRTSGTDTQYF. CDR3 nucleotide sequence: TGTGCCAGCAGCCCGAGGCGGACTAGCGGGACAGATACGCAGTATTTT. This chain connects TRBV7-8 to TRBJ2-3; 11 bases are shared with TRBD2. Germline loops: CDR1 SGHVS, CDR2 FQNEAQ. Trimming cost V 5 bases and J 3 bases; bases outside gene matches: 7. The CDR3 runs to 16 residues.

The chain uses TRBV6-6 and TRBJ2-7; the match to TRBD1 covers 8 bases. Germline assignment: CDR1 MNHNY and CDR2 SVGAGI (reference sequence). Losses at the gene ends were 5 bases for V and 2 bases for J; bases not matched to a gene: 8. This CDR3 has 15 amino acids. CDR3 nucleotide sequence: TGTGCCAGCAGTGCCCCGGAACAGGGGGCCTACGAGCAGTACTTC. This gives the protein CASSAPEQGAYEQYF.

In this sample, this clone turned up once. The chain carries TRBV11-2 and TRBJ2-1; a weak D match, TRBD2 (6 bases). This CDR3 comprises 15 residues. V lost 3 bases and J lost 8, with 17 bases in between. Germline V lookup: CDR1 SGHAT, CDR2 FQNNGV. CDR3 sequence (DNA): TGTGCCAGCAGCTTCCGACTCCACGGCGGGGATGAGCAGTTCTTC. Protein: CASSFRLHGGDEQFF.

This rearrangement joins TRBV2 to TRBJ2-5, with D possibly TRBD1 on 6 matching bases. In germline, CDR1 is SNHLY, CDR2 FYNNEI. V was cut by 7 bases and J by 5 bases, with 8 bases left in between. The CDR3 is 11 amino acids. Written as DNA, the CDR3 is TGTGCCAGCAAAAGGGGGGAGACCCAGTACTTC. Encoded protein: CASKRGETQYF.

V is TRBV4-3 and J is TRBJ1-2; D might be TRBD1 (6 bases). The CDR3 spans 14 residues. The V end lost 6 bases, the J end lost 8 bases, and 19 bases lay between the germline ends. Germline CDR1 LGHNA, CDR2 YSLEER. The CDR3 nucleotides are TGCGCCAGCAGTTATAAGGGGGTCTCGAACGGCTACACCTTC. It specifies CASSYKGVSNGYTF.